Following are 7 T cell receptor beta chains from one sample sequenced in a study of T cells in Graves' hyperthyroidism and ophthalmopathy. TCR beta CDR3 region amplification was performed from RNA transcripts. HTBI primers were employed in a first-round RT-PCR of the TCR CDR3. One entry per CDR3 protein results from TCRdb running MiXCR on the multiplex PCR reads. The table lists about 600,000 distinct CDR3 sequences, more than 15% of them singletons. Input material: blood. The receptor set was obtained from a woman in her forties with Graves' ophthalmopathy.

There are many counts of this clonotype. The genes are TRBV20-1 and TRBJ1-3; D possibly corresponds to TRBD1 (5 bases). The CDR3 is 14 residues long. V was shortened by 3 bases and J by 0 bases, with 9 bases between the two germline ends. In germline, CDR1 is DFQATT, CDR2 SNEGSKA (reference sequence). CDR3 DNA: TGCAGTGCTAGCTCGGACAACTCTGGAAACACCATATATTTT. Amino acid sequence: CSASSDNSGNTIYF.

J is TRBJ2-1 and V is TRBV5-1; 7 nucleotides line up with TRBD2. Per the germline V gene, CDR1 is SGHRS and CDR2 is YFSETQ. V shed 4 bases and J 8 bases; nucleotides not matched to a gene: 12. CDR3 size: 15 residues. The CDR3 sequence: CASSRTSRDQDEQFF. The CDR3 DNA reads as TGCGCCAGCAGCCGGACTAGTAGGGATCAGGATGAGCAGTTCTTC.

The gene calls are TRBV6-1 and TRBJ1-2; D possibly corresponds to TRBD1 (5 bases). V dropped 6 bases and J dropped 1 base, with 9 bases sitting between them. Germline V CDR1 and CDR2: MNHNS, SASEGT. This CDR3 comprises 13 residues. The CDR3 reads CASRDTINYGYTF. CDR3 bases: TGTGCCAGCAGGGACACTATTAACTATGGCTACACCTTC.

The chain is built from TRBV6-2 or TRBV6-3 and TRBJ1-3, with D uncertain. The CDR3 totals 12 residues. Germline CDR1 MNHEY, CDR2 SVGEGT. Trimming removed 7 bases from V and 4 bases from J, with 8 bases in between. The CDR3 DNA sequence: TGTGCCAGCACGCGGACGGGAAACACCATATATTTT. It is translated as CASTRTGNTIYF.

This clonotype has a count of ten or more. The chain joins TRBV2 to TRBJ1-1; D not certain. This CDR3 is 14 amino acids long. Germline V gene data show CDR1 as SNHLY and CDR2 as FYNNEI. The ends were cut back, 2 bases at V and 5 bases at J, with 12 bases in the middle. The CDR3 bases are TGTGCCAGCAGTGAATGGGGAACCAGTACTGAAGCTTTCTTT. This codes for CASSEWGTSTEAFF.

DNA for the CDR3: TGTGCCAGTACCCGTCGAGGGGAAAAACTGTTTTTT. Its protein is CASTRRGEKLFF. The chain couples TRBV19 to TRBJ1-4, with no clear D. V dropped 7 bases and J dropped 8 bases, with 11 bases sitting between them. The CDR3 covers 12 residues. Germline V CDR1 and CDR2: LNHDA, SQIVND (reference sequence).

This clonotype was counted once. Compared with germline, one end of the junction differs, possibly owing to a read error. The J gene is TRBJ1-1, the V gene TRBV18; tentatively, D is TRBD1 (6 bases). CDR1 KGHSH and CDR2 LQKENI come from the germline V gene. The CDR3 is made up of 13 amino acids. The CDR3 loop reads CTSSSRDEGESFF. In nucleotides, the CDR3 is TGTACCAGCTCATCACGGGACGAGGGGGAATCTTTCTTT. Full variable domain (remainder filled in from reference TRBV18 and TRBJ1-1): NAGVMQNPRHLVRRRGQEARLRCSPMKGHSHVYWYRQLPEEGLKFMVYLQKENIIDESGMPKERFSAEFPKEGPSILRIQQVVRGDSAAYFCTSSSRDEGESFFGQGTRLTVV.